This entry lists 16 T cell receptor beta chains sequenced from one sample in a study of blood T cell repertoires in COVID-19. Sequencing was performed with immunoSEQ multiplex PCR; in TCRdb, only in-frame clones are kept and a portion is missing. Of roughly 150,000 clones listed, over 70% are singletons. Sequenced sample: peripheral blood. The receptors originated from a woman of 80 years or more with active or convalescent COVID-19.

The chain joins TRBV10-2 to TRBJ1-1; 10 bases line up with TRBD1. This CDR3 comprises 13 residues. CDR1 and CDR2 from the germline V gene are WSHSY and SAAADI. The V gene end was trimmed by 6 bases and the J gene end by 7 bases; junction bases not matched to a gene: 5. This CDR3 reads CASRGQGLGEAFF. The CDR3 coding sequence is TGCGCCAGCAGGGGACAGGGGTTGGGTGAAGCTTTCTTT.

The chain employs TRBV15 and TRBJ2-1; 7 nucleotides line up with TRBD2. From germline, CDR1 is LNHNV and CDR2 YYDKDF (reference sequence). V dropped 4 bases and J dropped 4; count of bases not matched to a gene: 7. This CDR3 contains 15 residues. The CDR3, as DNA: TGTGCCACCAGCAACCTGACTAGCTATTACAATGAGCAGTTCTTC. Translating gives CATSNLTSYYNEQFF.

The V and J genes are TRBV27 and TRBJ2-7, with 7 bases fitting TRBD2. The CDR3 runs 15 residues. V shed 3 bases, J shed 3 bases, and the junction held 8 bases outside the gene matches. CDR1 is MNHEY, CDR2 SMNVEV, per germline (reference sequence). CDR3 sequence (DNA): TGTGCCAGCAGTTTGCGGTCCGGGGGGTTCTACGAGCAGTACTTC. This sequence encodes CASSLRSGGFYEQYF.

The chain is built from TRBV11-2 and TRBJ2-2; 7 bases map to TRBD2. Germline lookup yields CDR1 SGHAT and CDR2 FQNNGV. The V gene end was trimmed by 1 base and the J gene end by 4 bases; junction bases not matched to a gene: 9. This CDR3 is built from 17 residues. CDR3 amino acids: CASSLVGGSAATGELFF. The CDR3 coding sequence is TGTGCCAGCAGCTTAGTGGGGGGGTCCGCGGCCACCGGGGAGCTGTTTTTT.

The CDR3 DNA sequence: TGTGCCAGCAGTTACAGCGGGGGAGCGAAAAGTGAAAAACTGTTTTTT. It specifies CASSYSGGAKSEKLFF. The V and J genes are TRBV6-6 and TRBJ1-4, with TRBD1 as a possible D gene (5 bases). V was cut by 2 bases and J by 7 bases, with 17 bases left in between. The CDR3 is 16 amino acids. Germline CDR1 and CDR2: MNHNY and SVGAGI (reference sequence).

The J gene is TRBJ1-1, the V gene TRBV10-2, with D possibly being TRBD1 (6 bases). The V and J ends lost 2 bases and 2 bases respectively, with 12 bases between them. The germline gives CDR1 WSHSY, CDR2 SAAADI. The CDR3 covers 15 residues. CDR3 in DNA: TGCGCCAGCAGTGAGCAGGGGCAGGTAAACACTGAAGCTTTCTTT. Its translation: CASSEQGQVNTEAFF.

The rearrangement links TRBV6-5 to TRBJ2-6, with D perhaps matching TRBD1 (6 bases). Germline CDR1 is MNHEY and CDR2 is SVGAGI. V shed 6 bases and J shed 0 bases, with 9 bases lying between them. This CDR3 is 15 amino acids long. CDR3 in DNA: TGTGCCAGCAGCACAGGGACCTCTGGGGCCAACGTCCTGACTTTC. Its translation: CASSTGTSGANVLTF.

This clone has only a few counts. CDR3 region: CASSPGQLYEQYF. The CDR3 DNA reads TGTGCCAGCAGTCCGGGACAACTTTACGAGCAGTACTTC. V usage is TRBV6-5 and J usage is TRBJ2-7; the D gene is possibly TRBD1 (6 bases). Germline CDR1 and CDR2: MNHEY and SVGAGI. CDR3 size: 13 residues. The germline V and J ends were trimmed by 5 bases and 4 bases, with 12 bases remaining between them.

V gene TRBV4-2 combines with J gene TRBJ2-7, with TRBD1 matching 9 bases. This CDR3 contains 16 residues. V dropped 5 bases and J dropped 4; count of bases not matched to a gene: 12. Germline CDR1 reads LGHNA; CDR2 reads YNFKEQ. The CDR3 region has the DNA TGTGCCAGCAGCGCGCCGCCGGGGACAGGGCATTACGAGCAGTACTTC. This translates into CASSAPPGTGHYEQYF.

The chain's CDR3 is CAWRDPGLAAEQYF. The DNA for the CDR3 is TGTGCCTGGAGAGATCCCGGACTAGCGGCGGAGCAGTACTTC. V is TRBV30 and J is TRBJ2-7, with 10 bases fitting TRBD2. This CDR3 comprises 14 residues. V lost 3 bases, J lost 7 bases, and 9 bases stayed unmatched. In germline, CDR1 is GTSNPN, CDR2 SVGIG (reference sequence).

The chain joins TRBV4-3 to TRBJ2-7; D remains unclear. The germline V gene encodes CDR1 LGHNA and CDR2 YSLEER. The CDR3 has 15 amino acids. V was clipped by 0 bases and J by 0 bases, with 9 bases between them. CDR3 coding DNA: TGCGCCAGCAGCCAAGATAGTTATAGCTCCTACGAGCAGTACTTC. Translated, it gives CASSQDSYSSYEQYF.

This clone appeared once. The chain has TRBV4-2 and TRBJ1-3; maybe TRBD1 (6 bases). The germline V gene encodes CDR1 LGHNA and CDR2 YNFKEQ. Deletions cut 0 bases from V and 1 base from J, with 13 bases between. The CDR3 covers 17 residues. Here the CDR3 reads CASSQDRGGYSGNTIYF. The DNA for the CDR3 is TGTGCCAGCAGCCAAGATCGGGGGGGCTATTCTGGAAACACCATATATTTT.

In its sample, this clone was seen once. The chain uses TRBV9 and TRBJ2-3; D is possibly TRBD2 (7 bases). Germline CDR1 reads SGDLS; CDR2 reads YYNGEE. Trimming removed 3 bases from V and 2 bases from J, with 10 bases in between. This CDR3 has 14 amino acids. The DNA of the CDR3 is TGTGCCAGCAGCGCCGCGGGGGCCACAGATACGCAGTATTTT. It codes for CASSAAGATDTQYF.

The chain has TRBV19 and TRBJ1-1; no reliable D call. Germline-derived CDR1 and CDR2 are LNHDA and SQIVND (reference sequence). Trimming removed 3 bases at V and 1 base at J, with 9 bases between. The CDR3 spans 14 residues. CDR3 nucleotides: TGTGCCAGTAGTATCCCGAGGAAGAACACTGAAGCTTTCTTT. As protein: CASSIPRKNTEAFF.

This rearrangement joins TRBV27 to TRBJ1-5, with TRBD1 matching 8 bases. The germline CDR1 and CDR2 sequences are MNHEY and SMNVEV (reference sequence). This CDR3 region has 15 residues. The V gene end was trimmed by 5 bases and the J gene end by 3 bases; junction bases not matched to a gene: 6. The CDR3 is CASSTTGANNQPQHF. The CDR3 DNA reads as TGTGCCAGCAGTACGACAGGGGCTAACAATCAGCCCCAGCATTTT.

The rearrangement links TRBV15 to TRBJ1-2; the D gene is possibly TRBD1 (6 bases). Trimming took off 6 bases at V and 2 bases at J, with 13 bases between the two ends. CDR3 size: 14 residues. Germline loops: CDR1 LNHNV, CDR2 YYDKDF (reference sequence). CDR3 amino acids: CATSLGGGNYGYTF. Written as DNA, the CDR3 is TGTGCCACCAGTCTCGGGGGGGGCAACTATGGCTACACCTTC.